This TCR beta chain was captured in a study of human T cells and chemical hapten exposure (dated by TCRdb to the early 2020s). With regard to the full study: For sensitization, 2% DPC in acetone was applied to an approximately 2 cm by approximately 2 cm area of upper inner arm skin. Libraries were pooled for sequencing, and per-sample TCR yields varied mainly because of small differences in library volumes within the pool. Blood for TCR sequencing was provided by twenty-nine alopecia patients at one to four time points (pre-sensitization, 2, 6 and 24 weeks). Patch testing was done on the upper back using Finn chambers containing 0.01% DPC, and results were scored after 6 days according to International Contact Dermatitis Research Group standards. In alopecia patients, the study followed how the peripheral blood TCR repertoire changed in vivo over primary and secondary sensitization to diphenylcyclopropenone (DPC), a hapten. Blood samples were taken from patients before sensitization (week 0) and then at 2, 6 and about 24 weeks after DPC sensitization. Throughout the study period of 20 to 30 weeks, patients also received therapeutic DPC doses to the scalp every week. Most of the patients in the cohort were female, and the cohort covered alopecia areata with under or over 50% scalp involvement, alopecia totalis and alopecia universalis.

Preparation of the library involved RACE. Sequencing was carried out with a NextSeq 500. During library preparation, unique molecular identifiers were attached to individual cDNA molecules so that TCRs could be counted in a quantitative, reproducible way. Each blood RNA sample was used to sequence both TCR alpha and TCR beta chains. In the source study's methods: Samples had a median of approximately 96,000 TCRs, with a range from about 23,224 to 750,000. V, J and CDR3 annotation of the TCR reads was carried out using the Decombinator software suite. Every sample was subsampled to the same number of TCRs (28,000) for the PS versus PT1 abundance plots. Expanded TCRs were defined as absent before sensitization and observed at least eight times at the 2-week time point. TCRdb's own reprocessing of the public reads used fastp at Q25 and MiXCR and kept productive beta chains. Rows with a matching CDR3 protein are joined into one entry that keeps the most common DNA and genes. The V and J calls follow TCRdb's processing rather than the paper's. The sample profile shows some 180,000 distinct CDR3 sequences; more than 20% of them were found once. The ten most abundant clones make up approximately 2.3% of the sample.

A note on this clonotype: It lacks a known antigen. No per-base quality is available; no much larger clone lies one base away.

The paper as a whole reports these results and caveats: After repeated subsampling, changes were observed in the strength of the expansion versus patch-test correlation and in the threshold at which the correlation became significant. Significantly more large CDR3 similarity clusters were formed by expanded TCRs than by pre-sensitization or healthy control sets, consistent with antigen-driven responses. Alopecia, a presumed autoimmune disease, was present in all patients, so the immune response of the patients might differ from that of healthy individuals. The number of TCRs above 1 in 1000 frequency did not change with DPC sensitization; there was no evidence of global repertoire structure alterations. Patch test score was positively correlated with the number of PT1 expanded TCRs, with significance at thresholds 8, 16 and 32 but not at 4.

From the cysteine through the phenylalanine, the CDR3 covers 15 amino acids. Only the CDR3 portion is preserved as DNA: 45 bases, with reading frame beginning at the first base. Relative to germline, V is missing 2 bases and J is missing 2 bases, with 3 bases of the junction outside any gene match. CDR1 MNHEY and CDR2 SVGAGI were looked up in the germline V gene. The sample's time point label, decoded: patch test 3, about 24 weeks after DPC sensitization. According to the study, the label for this sample's treatment or condition signals: therapeutic diphenylcyclopropenone sensitization with weekly scalp DPC. At each patch-test visit, blood was drawn before the patch test was applied. Eligible patients were aged 18 to 70, diagnosed with alopecia, deemed suitable for DPC therapy, and excluded if pregnant. Total RNA was isolated from unfractionated whole blood collected in Tempus Blood RNA tubes.

Recombination linked TRBV6-5 to TRBJ2-3; TRBD1 lines up with 8 middle nucleotides. This clonotype was sampled from a middle-aged woman with alopecia areata. Some clones in this sample may be carry-over from other donors' samples. Sequencing used whole blood, obtained in connection with sensitization to the hapten diphenylcyclopropenone (DPC). The DNA is TGTGCCAGCAGTTACCAGGGGGCGTTCACAGATACGCAGTATTTT. This codes for CASSYQGAFTDTQYF.